Sequencing of this T cell receptor (beta chain) was carried out in a study of blood T cell repertoires in COVID-19 (dated by TCRdb to 2019 to 2021). With regard to the full study: Samples covering the acute and convalescent phases of COVID-19 were provided by collaborators in the United States, Italy and Spain. The prospective study material was composed of cDNA or gDNA derived from T cells, B-cell-depleted T cells, or PBMCs. Deeply sampled blood TCRbeta repertoires from subjects exposed to, actively infected with, or recovered from COVID-19 were included in the dataset. The repertoires were made available in a free public database intended to serve as a resource for research on the immune response to SARS-CoV-2. The samples were drawn from two sources: the first 160 participants of the ongoing ImmuneRACE study, and 1,254 subjects contributed by 6 global collaborators. Sample metadata almost always included a de-identified subject ID, COVID-19 status, age in years and sex. Where HLA class I and class II types were available, the types were taken from metadata supplied by the sample provider, not from assay-based typing.

TCRbeta CDR3 regions were amplified from genomic DNA using the immunoSEQ Assay, a bias-controlled multiplex PCR. In the original analysis: The number of nucleated cells in each sample was estimated from the amplification of reference gene primers within the assay. To quantify the absolute abundance of each unique TCRbeta CDR3 rearrangement, sequence reads were collapsed and filtered. For each sample, productive Simpson clonality was calculated by taking the square root of Simpson's diversity index across productive rearrangements. What TCRdb holds here is the immuneACCESS table cut down to in-frame rearrangements. Part of the clones is not present; checked against another copy, under half of the missing clones reflect an unresolved V gene, and the others are unexplained. V and J calls and clone size are as listed in that table; D and trimming were resolved from the DNA. The sample data list over 75,000 clones, and about nine tenths of these were observed just once. The ten top clones hold approximately 1.5% of the sample.

Overall results and qualifications from the work: The quantity of clinical and demographic metadata differed by source and by participant and was supplied without curation.

Whole blood was collected in K2EDTA tubes by collaborating institutions according to the institutions' own protocols. Collaborator samples were shipped for TCRbeta analysis as frozen whole blood, isolated PBMCs, or DNA extracted from either sample type. V was cut back by 10 bases and J by 3 bases, leaving a gap of 12 bases between them. The germline V gene specifies SNHLY as CDR1 and FYNNEI as CDR2. Taken from cysteine to phenylalanine, the CDR3 has 13 residues. The CDR3 DNA has 39 bases and is translated from base 1. Concerning this clone: This clone's antigen is unknown. No base qualities exist here, and no much larger clone lies one base off it.

The chain is made from TRBV2 and TRBJ1-4; the D gene is perhaps TRBD1, from 6 matching bases. This TCR was sampled from a human donor with active COVID-19. The donor label of this sample is uncertain. Sample: peripheral blood. The CDR3 has the sequence CATWTASNEKLFF. The DNA reads TGTGCCACCTGGACAGCTTCTAATGAAAAACTGTTTTTT.